The entry below gives a single T cell receptor beta chain sequence along with its context. TCRdb's table, derived via immunoSEQ multiplex PCR, lists solely in-frame clones and lacks some. In the table there are roughly 38,000 clones, around four fifths of which are singletons. Blood was sampled at baseline, cycle 4 day 1, and cycle 7 day 1. The data were taken from a study of OX40 agonist ivuxolimab in advanced cancers. Whole-study context: Every 2 weeks, patients received ivuxolimab intravenously, dosed at 0.01 to 10 mg/kg.

After removal of 6 bases from V and 6 bases from J, the junction contained 3 bases not matched to a gene. CDR3 length: 11 amino acids. CDR1 is DFQATT and CDR2 is SNEGSKA in the germline V gene (reference sequence). This chain connects TRBV20-1 to TRBJ1-2; 8 bases align to TRBD1. The TCR sequence derives from an adult with an advanced solid tumor such as melanoma, head and neck, liver or kidney cancer. The input for sequencing was CD4+ or CD8+ T cells sorted from blood, taken in a trial of the OX40 agonist ivuxolimab. The CDR3 spells CSARQGNGYTF. The CDR3 DNA reads TGCAGTGCCAGACAGGGGAATGGCTACACCTTC.